This T cell receptor beta chain was captured by sequencing in a study of OX40 agonist ivuxolimab in advanced cancers. Study information: Patients' therapy was ivuxolimab, an antibody that acts as an agonist of OX40 (CD134).

TCRdb's copy holds only in-frame clones and misses some; the assay was immunoSEQ multiplex PCR. In the table there are tens of thousands of clones, 84% of which are singletons. Germline trimming cut 5 bases from V and 10 bases from J; bases unmatched to any gene: 17. This CDR3 region has 15 residues. Germline CDR1 reads SGHRS; CDR2 reads YFSETQ. The source was CD4+ or CD8+ T cells sorted from blood, collected in a trial of the OX40 agonist ivuxolimab. The chain has TRBV5-1 and TRBJ2-7; 8 nucleotides match TRBD1. This TCR derives from an adult with an advanced solid tumor such as melanoma, head and neck, liver or kidney cancer. The CDR3 DNA reads TGCGCCAGCAGTTTTGACAGGGGAAACGTGGAGGGCCAGTACTTC. Protein sequence: CASSFDRGNVEGQYF. The full variable domain, completed using reference TRBV5-1 and TRBJ2-7, is KAGVTQTPRYLIKTRGQQVTLSCSPISGHRSVSWYQQTPGQGLQFLFEYFSETQRNKGNFPGRFSGRQFSNSRSEMNVSTLELGDSALYLCASSFDRGNVEGQYFGPGTRLTVT.